The present T cell receptor (beta chain) was sequenced within a study of Graves' ophthalmopathy and Graves' hyperthyroidism. Germline CDR1 and CDR2: PRHDT and FYEKMQ (reference sequence). The V and J ends lost 3 bases and 5 bases respectively, with 8 bases between them. The CDR3 length is 12 residues. Amplified TCR beta CDR3 regions were obtained using RNA transcripts as template. Investigators did first-round RT-PCR with HTBI primers, then second-round multiplex PCR. TCRdb analysed the multiplex PCR reads with MiXCR anew, one entry per CDR3 protein. The data contain under 200,000 distinct CDR3 sequences, around two fifths of them singletons.

This sequence joins TRBV13 and TRBJ2-7; D possibly corresponds to TRBD2 (5 bases). Input material: peripheral blood. The TCR sequence derives from a woman aged 40 to 50 with Graves' ophthalmopathy. The DNA of the CDR3 is TGTGCCAGCAGCTTCCACGGGGACGAGCAGTACTTC. This encodes CASSFHGDEQYF.